A single sample is the source of the 14 T cell receptor beta chains below, sequenced in a study of vaccination effects on CD4 cells after COVID-19. The antigens for these receptors are not known. Clones were sequenced by immunoSEQ multiplex PCR, and TCRdb holds only the in-frame ones, with some missing. The data hold 45,000 to 55,000 clones, with around 70% observed a single time. Subsequent to a culture period of about nine days, CD4+ T cells were isolated. Either the BNT162b2 or mRNA-1273 vaccine was given to participants in two doses. This material consisted of CD4+ T cells from PBMCs cultured without peptide, taken after COVID-19 vaccination. These TCRs come from a human donor who received a COVID-19 vaccine.

This chain joins TRBV11-2 and TRBJ1-6; the D is unclear. CDR3 length: 16 amino acids. V was clipped by 5 bases and J by 7 bases, with 18 bases between them. Germline V lookup: CDR1 SGHAT, CDR2 FQNNGV. The CDR3 nucleotides read TGTGCCAGCAGCCCGATGAGTATAATTCCCAATTCACCCCTCCACTTT. Translation: CASSPMSIIPNSPLHF. The entire variable domain, with the rest obtained from reference TRBV11-2 and TRBJ1-6, is as follows: EAGVAQSPRYKIIEKRQSVAFWCNPISGHATLYWYQQILGQGPKLLIQFQNNGVVDDSQLPKDRFSAERLKGVDSTLKIQPAKLEDSAVYLCASSPMSIIPNSPLHFGNGTRLTVT.

The gene calls are TRBV7-9 and TRBJ2-1; TRBD2 matches 11 bases. This CDR3 has 17 amino acids. The junction had 9 bases not matched to a gene; V was cut back by 2 bases and J by 6 bases. The germline gives CDR1 SEHNR, CDR2 FQNEAQ (reference sequence). In DNA, the CDR3 is TGTGCCAGCAGCTTAATAGGGCTAGCGGGAGGACCCAATGAGCAGTTCTTC. Translating gives CASSLIGLAGGPNEQFF.

The chain combines TRBV11-1 with TRBJ2-2, with 10 bases matching TRBD2. The germline V gene encodes CDR1 SGHAT and CDR2 FQDESV (reference sequence). The CDR3 totals 15 residues. The V gene end was trimmed by 4 bases and the J gene end by 6 bases; junction bases not matched to a gene: 5. CDR3 sequence: CASSSSGGAAGELFF. In DNA, the CDR3 is TGTGCCAGCAGCTCCAGCGGGGGGGCCGCCGGGGAGCTGTTTTTT.

This clone occurred once. J is TRBJ2-2 and V is TRBV7-6; 11 positions match TRBD2. CDR1 and CDR2 from the germline V gene are SGHVS and FNYEAQ. This CDR3 is 16 amino acids long. J lost 4 bases, V lost 5 bases, and 6 bases had no gene match. CDR3 amino acids: CASSPGGTSGTGELFF. In nucleotides, the CDR3 is TGTGCCAGCAGCCCAGGTGGGACTAGCGGCACCGGGGAGCTGTTTTTT.

The V and J genes are TRBV27 and TRBJ1-2; the match to TRBD1 covers 10 bases. V lost 5 bases, J lost 4 bases, and 10 bases stayed unmatched. The CDR3 loop spans 16 amino acids. CDR1 MNHEY and CDR2 SMNVEV come from the germline V gene (reference sequence). CDR3 bases: TGTGCCAGCAGTCTAATAGGACAGGGGGGGACCTATGGCTACACCTTC. It specifies CASSLIGQGGTYGYTF.

The gene calls are TRBV5-1 and TRBJ2-1; 11 bases map to TRBD2. The length of the CDR3 is 15 residues. Losses at the gene ends were 4 bases for V and 7 bases for J; bases not matched to a gene: 7. Looked up from germline, CDR1 is SGHRS and CDR2 is YFSETQ. The CDR3 region is CASSQIAGGSNEQFF. The CDR3 region has the DNA TGCGCCAGCAGCCAGATAGCGGGAGGGTCGAATGAGCAGTTCTTC. The full variable domain, in which reference TRBV5-1 and TRBJ2-1 provide the parts outside the CDR3, is KAGVTQTPRYLIKTRGQQVTLSCSPISGHRSVSWYQQTPGQGLQFLFEYFSETQRNKGNFPGRFSGRQFSNSRSEMNVSTLELGDSALYLCASSQIAGGSNEQFFGPGTRLTVL.

This sequence joins TRBV12-5 and TRBJ2-7; TRBD1 agrees at 7 bases. Per the germline V gene, CDR1 is LGHNT and CDR2 is FRNRAP. The CDR3 covers 16 residues. V shed 0 bases, J shed 1 base, and the junction held 6 bases outside the gene matches. The CDR3 DNA reads TGTGCTAGTGGTTTGGTACTGGGCAGGGGGTCCTACGAGCAGTACTTC. Its translation is CASGLVLGRGSYEQYF.

V and J are TRBV10-1 and TRBJ1-5; D is possibly TRBD1 (6 bases). The V end lost 6 bases, the J end lost 0 bases, and 21 bases lay between the germline ends. The CDR3 covers 18 residues. Germline V gene lookup returns CDR1 WNHNN and CDR2 SYGVQD (reference sequence). The CDR3 DNA follows: TGCGCCAGCAGCCACGTGGGGCCCGGGGGCTATAGCAATCAGCCCCAGCATTTT. Translating it yields CASSHVGPGGYSNQPQHF.

The chain carries TRBV2 and TRBJ1-6; D gene ambiguous. The CDR3 has 13 residues. Trimming removed 5 bases at V and 2 bases at J, with 4 bases between. Germline CDR1 reads SNHLY; CDR2 reads FYNNEI. The CDR3 protein is CASSQPYNSPLHF. DNA for the CDR3: TGTGCCAGCAGTCAGCCCTATAATTCACCCCTCCACTTT.

The chain carries TRBV5-4 and TRBJ2-3; D possibly uses TRBD1 or TRBD2 (5 bases each). The CDR3 is 15 amino acids. Germline CDR1 SGHNT, CDR2 YYREEE (reference sequence). The V gene lost 3 bases and the J gene lost 5 bases, with 16 bases spanning the gap. In DNA, the CDR3 is TGTGCCAGCAGCTCACCCGGGACGGGATTAGATACGCAGTATTTT. Its protein is CASSSPGTGLDTQYF.

V and J are TRBV7-8 and TRBJ1-1, with 9 bases that match TRBD1. This CDR3 is built from 14 residues. Germline V gene data show CDR1 as SGHVS and CDR2 as FQNEAQ. V was clipped by 5 bases and J by 1 base; unmatched bases: 2. As DNA, the CDR3 is TGTGCCAGCAGCGAGACAGGGGGGAACACTGAAGCTTTCTTT. Its protein product is CASSETGGNTEAFF.

The chain carries TRBV7-9 and TRBJ2-7; D possibly matches TRBD1 or TRBD2 (5 bases each). The CDR3 totals 17 residues. V was shortened by 5 bases and J by 7 bases, with 27 bases between the two germline ends. Germline V CDR1 and CDR2: SEHNR, FQNEAQ (reference sequence). CDR3 in amino acids: CASSPKGDRTMGTEQYF. CDR3 bases: TGTGCCAGCAGCCCCAAAGGCGATCGGACCATGGGGACGGAGCAGTACTTC.

This CDR3 reads CASSYSTATNEQFF. The CDR3 nucleotides are TGTGCCAGCAGTTACTCGACCGCGACCAATGAGCAGTTCTTC. The chain employs TRBV6-6 and TRBJ2-1; no clear D gene. The CDR3 contains 14 residues. The ends were cut back, 0 bases at V and 6 bases at J, with 9 bases in the middle. In germline, CDR1 is MNHNY, CDR2 SVGAGI (reference sequence).

This sequence joins TRBV5-1 and TRBJ2-2, with D unresolved. Germline lookup yields CDR1 SGHRS and CDR2 YFSETQ. The length of the CDR3 is 14 residues. V lost 1 base and J lost 2, with 6 bases in between. CDR3 in DNA: TGCGCCAGCAGCTTGTCCGCAAACACCGGGGAGCTGTTTTTT. This encodes CASSLSANTGELFF.